The rows below give T cell receptor beta chains drawn from one sample of a study of blood T cell repertoires in COVID-19. Assay: immunoSEQ multiplex PCR; the TCRdb copy retains only in-frame clones and omits some. The data hold about 55,000 clones, with approximately 90% observed a single time. Source material: peripheral blood. The receptors derive from a man older than 75 with acute or convalescent COVID-19. The CDR3 runs from the conserved cysteine through the conserved F or W. The D gene is left open where the match is weak. Only some rows state a clone size, as once, few, many or a class for expanded clones.

J gene	clone size	V gene	D gene	CDR3 DNA	CDR3 protein
TRBJ1-4	.	TRBV11-2	.	TGTGCCAGCAGCCTGACTCGTAATGAAAAACTGTTTTTT	CASSLTRNEKLFF
TRBJ2-7	few	TRBV9	.	TGTGCCAGCAGCGTAGCTGTGGGGAGTTACGAGCAGTACTTC	CASSVAVGSYEQYF
TRBJ2-5	.	TRBV11-2	.	TGTGCCAGCACCGTACCTCTGGGGCAGGGAACCCCGACCCAGTACTTC	CASTVPLGQGTPTQYF
TRBJ1-5	.	TRBV5-1	TRBD1	TGCGCCAGCAGCCTGGGGACAGGGGGTCCCAATCAGCCCCAGCATTTT	CASSLGTGGPNQPQHF
TRBJ1-2	.	TRBV7-2	TRBD1	TGTGCCAGCAGCTCCGGACAGGGGGTAAACTATGGCTACACCTTC	CASSSGQGVNYGYTF
TRBJ1-5	once	TRBV6-2/TRBV6-3	.	TGTGCCAGCAGCGACGGTGGAGGCAATCAGCCCCAGCATTTT	CASSDGGGNQPQHF
TRBJ2-2	.	TRBV7-2	.	TGTGCCAGCAGCTTAGAGGGGAACGCGAACACCGGGGAGCTGTTTTTT	CASSLEGNANTGELFF
TRBJ2-3	.	TRBV12-5	.	TGTGCTAGTGGTTTGTACTCCACAGATACGCAGTATTTT	CASGLYSTDTQYF
TRBJ2-3	.	TRBV7-2	.	TGTGCCAGCAGCTTCGCTACTCTTAGCACAGATACGCAGTATTTT	CASSFATLSTDTQYF
TRBJ1-1	.	TRBV6-5	.	TGTGCCAGCAGTCCCTCGGTGAACACTGAAGCTTTCTTT	CASSPSVNTEAFF
TRBJ1-6	.	TRBV10-3	.	TGTGCCATCAGCCCGGCCCTAGGGGGATCACCCCTCCACTTT	CAISPALGGSPLHF
TRBJ1-6	.	TRBV2	TRBD1	TGTGCCAGCAGCCTACAGGGGCCAGGTTCGAGGACACCCCTCCACTTT	CASSLQGPGSRTPLHF
TRBJ2-2	once	TRBV5-6	TRBD1	TGTGCCAGCAGCTCCTGGGGACAGGGGGACACCGGGGAGCTGTTTTTT	CASSSWGQGDTGELFF
TRBJ1-1	.	TRBV19	TRBD1	TGTGCCACCCAGGGGGTCCTGACTGAAGCTTTCTTT	CATQGVLTEAFF
TRBJ1-1	few	TRBV13	TRBD1	TGTGCCAGCAGCTTAGGCCTCCCCGGGACAGGGGGCGGGAACACTGAAGCTTTCTTT	CASSLGLPGTGGGNTEAFF
TRBJ1-4	.	TRBV5-5	TRBD1	TGTGCCAGCAGCTTCCCATTGGGGACAGGGGGCCATGAAAAACTGTTTTTT	CASSFPLGTGGHEKLFF
TRBJ2-1	.	TRBV18	.	TGTGCCAGCTCAACGGACATAACGGCGGGGGAGCAGTTCTTC	CASSTDITAGEQFF
TRBJ2-1	.	TRBV30	TRBD2	TGTGCCTTCACTAGCGGGGGGGCCGGTGTCTACAATGAGCAGTTCTTC	CAFTSGGAGVYNEQFF
TRBJ1-1	.	TRBV19	.	TGTGCCAGTAGTCCCGGGGAGGTTGGGGCCCAACCTGAAGCTTTCTTT	CASSPGEVGAQPEAFF
TRBJ1-5	.	TRBV19	TRBD1	TGTGCCAGTAGTATGGGGACAGGTAATAGCAATCAGCCCCAGCATTTT	CASSMGTGNSNQPQHF
TRBJ1-3	.	TRBV5-1	TRBD1	TGCGCCAGCAGCGGCGGGACAGCCGGAAACACCATATATTTT	CASSGGTAGNTIYF
TRBJ2-1	.	TRBV9	.	TGTGCCAGCAGCGTAGGTGGGGGGTCCTACAATGAGCAGTTCTTC	CASSVGGGSYNEQFF
TRBJ1-4	.	TRBV11-3	TRBD1	TGTGCCAGCAGCTTCGGGACAGGTGAAAAACTGTTTTTT	CASSFGTGEKLFF
TRBJ1-3	.	TRBV11-2	.	TGTGCCAGCAGCTTTGACAGGAGCTCTGGAAACACCATATATTTT	CASSFDRSSGNTIYF
TRBJ1-4	.	TRBV5-1	.	TGCGCCAGCAGCTTCAATCCAACTAATGAAAAACTGTTTTTT	CASSFNPTNEKLFF
TRBJ1-2	once	TRBV6-4	TRBD1	TGTGCCAGCAGTGACTCGTGGGTGGAGGGGGCACACTATGGCTACACCTTC	CASSDSWVEGAHYGYTF
TRBJ2-5	.	TRBV18	TRBD2	TGTGCCAGCTCACGAGCGGGGGGACAAGAGACCCAGTACTTC	CASSRAGGQETQYF
TRBJ1-1	.	TRBV7-9	.	TGTGCCAGCAGCTTAGTCGTAGCCACTGAAGCTTTCTTT	CASSLVVATEAFF
TRBJ2-3	.	TRBV5-1	.	TGCGCCAGCAGCTCCCAGGGGGACGGGGGGGCCACAGATACGCAGTATTTT	CASSSQGDGGATDTQYF
TRBJ2-1	.	TRBV10-3	TRBD1	TGTGCCATCAGTGAGACACAGGGGTTGGGTGAGCAGTTCTTC	CAISETQGLGEQFF
TRBJ2-5	.	TRBV6-2/TRBV6-3	.	TGTGCCAGCAGCCCTTTTGGGCCCCAAGAGACCCAGTACTTC	CASSPFGPQETQYF
TRBJ2-7	.	TRBV11-2	.	TGTGCCAGCAGCTCGAGCCCCTACGAGCAGTACTTC	CASSSSPYEQYF
TRBJ2-2	.	TRBV19	TRBD2	TGTGCCAGTAGGACTAGCGGGGGTCGCACCGGGGAGCTGTTTTTT	CASRTSGGRTGELFF
TRBJ2-5	few	TRBV29-1	TRBD1	TGCAGCGCCTCCAGCCGGACAGGGGTTCCAGAGACCCAGTACTTC	CSASSRTGVPETQYF
TRBJ2-2	.	TRBV25-1	TRBD1	TGTGCCAGCAGTTTCCAACAGGGGGCCGGGGAGCTGTTTTTT	CASSFQQGAGELFF
TRBJ2-7	.	TRBV4-1	TRBD1	TGCGCCAGCAGCCAGGGGGACAGGGTGGAGGGCGAGCAGTACTTC	CASSQGDRVEGEQYF
TRBJ2-7	.	TRBV19	TRBD2	TGTGCCAGTACCCTGGGGGGGAAAGGCTCCCCCTACGAGCAGTACTTC	CASTLGGKGSPYEQYF
TRBJ1-1	many	TRBV5-1	.	TGCGCCAGCAGCTTGCGGGGAGGCACTGAAGCTTTCTTT	CASSLRGGTEAFF
TRBJ2-7	.	TRBV18	.	TGTGCCAGCTCACCAGTCCGGTCCGAGCAGTACTTC	CASSPVRSEQYF
TRBJ1-4	.	TRBV7-9	TRBD1	TGTGCCAGCAGCTTAGGCCCAGGGGGCGAGGAAAAACTGTTTTTT	CASSLGPGGEEKLFF
TRBJ1-1	.	TRBV18	.	TGTGCCAGCTCCCCTCAGGAGAACACTGAAGCTTTCTTT	CASSPQENTEAFF
TRBJ1-4	once	TRBV5-1	.	TGCGCCAGCAGCTTGAGTAGGGGTCAACTTAATGAAAAACTGTTTTTT	CASSLSRGQLNEKLFF